Below, 17 T cell receptor beta chains from the same sample are listed, as sequenced in a study of identical twins. TCRdb re-analysed the 5' RACE reads in MiXCR, keeping a single row per CDR3 protein. The data show 200,000 to 300,000 distinct CDR3 sequences, with around 6.6% seen just once and roughly 3.4% held by the top ten. These data were likewise used in another study, on yellow fever vaccine responses in identical twins.

The sample consisted of memory (CD45RO+) T cells sorted from blood. The receptors come from a woman between 18 and 29 years old in good health.

This clonotype was picked up a small number of times. This chain joins TRBV6-1 and TRBJ2-1, with 7 bases fitting TRBD1. There are 15 residues in the CDR3. J was trimmed by 10 bases and V by 2 bases; bases with no gene match: 11. Germline V gene sequence: CDR1 MNHNS, CDR2 SASEGT. In nucleotides, the CDR3 is TGTGCCAGCAGTGAACTTGGGAAGGGGGCGAACGAGCAGTTCTTC. It yields the protein CASSELGKGANEQFF.

This clonotype came up a few times. This chain joins TRBV7-6 and TRBJ2-2; D remains ambiguous. Germline CDR1 SGHVS, CDR2 FNYEAQ. V gave up 2 bases and J gave up 4 bases, with 14 bases separating them. CDR3 length equals 16 residues. CDR3 sequence: CASSLRFREATGELFF. In DNA form, the CDR3 reads TGTGCCAGCAGCTTAAGGTTTAGGGAAGCCACCGGGGAGCTGTTTTTT.

This clonotype was observed at least ten times. This chain joins TRBV3-1 and TRBJ2-2, with 11 bases fitting TRBD2. The CDR3 has 15 amino acids. J gave up 5 bases and V 4 bases, and 3 bases lay outside the gene matches. Germline CDR1 reads LGHDT; CDR2 reads YNNKEL (reference sequence). CDR3 amino acids: CASSPRLAGTGELFF. CDR3 DNA: TGTGCCAGCAGCCCCAGACTAGCGGGGACCGGGGAGCTGTTTTTT.

This clonotype was seen many times. The J gene is TRBJ2-7, the V gene TRBV7-8, with D perhaps TRBD2 (8 bases). The V and J ends lost 5 bases and 3 bases respectively, with 20 bases between them. The CDR3 is 16 residues long. Germline V gene data show CDR1 as SGHVS and CDR2 as FQNEAQ. The CDR3 protein is CASSPGGGQRIYEQYF. The CDR3 DNA reads as TGTGCCAGCAGCCCGGGGGGGGGACAGAGAATCTACGAGCAGTACTTC.

This clonotype was counted ten times or more. The CDR3 here is CASSQDSGTRNQPQHF. The CDR3 DNA reads TGTGCCAGCAGCCAAGATAGTGGGACAAGGAATCAGCCCCAGCATTTT. The V and J genes are TRBV3-1 and TRBJ1-5, with a weak D call TRBD1 (6 bases). The CDR3 sequence is 16 residues long. CDR1 LGHDT and CDR2 YNNKEL come from the germline V gene (reference sequence). Trimming pared 0 bases from V and 4 bases from J, leaving 13 bases between.

This clonotype was recorded at least ten times. This sequence joins TRBV5-1 and TRBJ2-3; 9 bases line up with TRBD1. Germline lookup yields CDR1 SGHRS and CDR2 YFSETQ. V was clipped by 4 bases and J by 6 bases; unmatched bases: 12. The CDR3 runs 16 residues. CDR3 amino acids: CASSPSPGTGSDTQYF. CDR3 DNA: TGCGCCAGCAGCCCCAGTCCCGGGACAGGGTCGGATACGCAGTATTTT.

The chain has TRBV20-1 and TRBJ2-1; TRBD2 agrees at 14 bases. With V trimmed by 1 base and J by 6 bases, 8 bases remained unmatched. The CDR3 is 17 residues long. Germline V gene sequence: CDR1 DFQATT, CDR2 SNEGSKA (reference sequence). The CDR3 DNA follows: TGCAGTGCTAGAGCCGCCGGGACTAGCGGGAGTAGCAATGAGCAGTTCTTC. Residues: CSARAAGTSGSSNEQFF.

CDR3 sequence reads: CATSEGGYSNQPQHF. The DNA of the CDR3 is TGTGCCACCAGCGAGGGGGGATATAGCAATCAGCCCCAGCATTTT. The gene calls are TRBV24-1 and TRBJ1-5; weak D call: TRBD1 (6 bases). The germline V and J ends were trimmed by 7 bases and 0 bases, with 12 bases remaining between them. The CDR3 has 15 residues. Germline CDR1 is KGHDR and CDR2 is SFDVKD.

In its sample, this clonotype was seen many times. The CDR3 is CASSLAVRGYEQFF. In DNA form, the CDR3 reads TGCGCCAGCAGCTTGGCGGTTAGGGGTTATGAGCAGTTCTTC. This chain links TRBV5-1 with TRBJ2-1, with TRBD1 as a possible D gene (5 bases). V was clipped by 0 bases and J by 8 bases, with 12 bases between them. This CDR3 region has 14 residues. Germline V lookup: CDR1 SGHRS, CDR2 YFSETQ.

This clonotype was seen at least ten times. This rearrangement joins TRBV20-1 to TRBJ2-3; 8 bases align to TRBD1. Losses at the gene ends were 1 base for V and 2 bases for J; bases not matched to a gene: 8. The CDR3 consists of 16 residues. Germline V CDR1 and CDR2: DFQATT, SNEGSKA (reference sequence). For the CDR3, the DNA is TGCAGTGCTAGAGGCGTACAGGGGGGCGACACAGATACGCAGTATTTT. Residues: CSARGVQGGDTDTQYF.

This clonotype was seen many times. The rearrangement links TRBV4-1 to TRBJ1-1; D unresolved. V dropped 7 bases and J dropped 0 bases, with 15 bases sitting between them. The germline V gene encodes CDR1 MGHRA and CDR2 YSYEKL. The CDR3 is made up of 15 amino acids. This CDR3 is CASTPRAGLNTEAFF. The CDR3 bases are TGCGCCAGCACCCCAAGGGCGGGATTGAACACTGAAGCTTTCTTT.

This chain links TRBV10-2 with TRBJ2-5; TRBD2 agrees at 8 bases. V shed 5 bases and J 5 bases; nucleotides not matched to a gene: 4. Germline lookup yields CDR1 WSHSY and CDR2 SAAADI. The CDR3 contains 13 residues. Here the CDR3 DNA reads TGCGCCAGCAGTAGCGGGGGAGCGGAGACCCAGTACTTC. This gives the protein CASSSGGAETQYF.

Ten or more counts support this clonotype. The chain carries TRBV4-1 and TRBJ1-5, with TRBD1 matching 9 bases. Germline values: CDR1 MGHRA, CDR2 YSYEKL. The CDR3 has 20 residues. The trim removed 3 bases at V and 2 bases at J, leaving 17 bases unmatched. The CDR3 here is CASSHVIRDRAFLGNQPQHF. Written as DNA, the CDR3 is TGCGCCAGCAGCCATGTTATCCGGGACAGGGCGTTTTTGGGCAATCAGCCCCAGCATTTT.

The table lists this clonotype with many counts. The rearrangement joins TRBV6-5 to TRBJ1-1, with D uncertain. Trimming took 0 bases from V and 0 from J, leaving 2 bases between them. The V gene's germline CDR1 is MNHEY and CDR2 SVGAGI. The length of the CDR3 is 13 residues. The CDR3 nucleotides read TGTGCCAGCAGTTACTCAGTGAACACTGAAGCTTTCTTT. Translated, it gives CASSYSVNTEAFF.

This clonotype was seen a few times. CDR3 sequence (DNA): TGTGCCAGCAGTTTGGCAGGGGGCATCTCCTACGAGCAGTACGTC. Its translation is CASSLAGGISYEQYV. V is TRBV12-3 or TRBV12-4 and J is TRBJ2-7, with 8 bases that match TRBD1. J gave up 0 bases and V 3 bases, and 4 bases lay outside the gene matches. The CDR3 totals 15 residues.

The chain links TRBV6-1 to TRBJ2-1, with D possibly matching TRBD2 (5 bases). Germline V CDR1 and CDR2: MNHNS, SASEGT. The ends were cut back, 0 bases at V and 3 bases at J, with 15 bases in the middle. The CDR3 sequence is 17 residues long. The CDR3 nucleotides read TGTGCCAGCAGTGAAGCGGTAGTAGGACTCGGCTACAATGAGCAGTTCTTC. Translated: CASSEAVVGLGYNEQFF.

The sample holds a few counts of this clonotype. The chain is built from TRBV7-8 and TRBJ2-3; D gene ambiguous. CDR3 size: 14 residues. V was pared by 2 bases and J by 4 bases, with 10 bases between. CDR1 and CDR2 from the germline V gene are SGHVS and FQNEAQ. The CDR3 reads CASSLRYLPDTQYF. Here the CDR3 DNA reads TGTGCCAGCAGCTTAAGGTATCTACCAGATACGCAGTATTTT.